This TCR beta chain was captured by sequencing in a study of PD-L1 blockade in urothelial cancer. Study-wide results and limits: Where pretreatment blood TCR clonality fell below the median, better survival was predicted. For durable-benefit patients, tumor-associated blood clones expanded more at 3 weeks.

Peripheral blood mononuclear cells were collected from every patient before and during treatment, yielding between 1 and 8 samples per patient. Assay used: immunoSEQ multiplex PCR; TCRdb lists only in-frame clones, some missing. The sample shows roughly 87,000 clones, roughly nine tenths of them seen only once. In the case of this clone: Antigen: not known.

Trimming removed 7 bases from V and 1 base from J; junction bases left unmatched: 8. The CDR3 runs to 15 residues. Germline V lookup: CDR1 SGHRS, CDR2 YFSETQ. The TCR originated in a woman in her 70s with urothelial cancer. The gene calls are TRBV5-1 and TRBJ2-1, with 7 bases aligning to TRBD2. The sequenced sample was PBMCs, obtained around atezolizumab (anti-PD-L1) treatment. Here the CDR3 reads CASVRGGESYNEQFF. The CDR3 bases are TGCGCCAGCGTCCGGGGAGGGGAATCCTACAATGAGCAGTTCTTC.